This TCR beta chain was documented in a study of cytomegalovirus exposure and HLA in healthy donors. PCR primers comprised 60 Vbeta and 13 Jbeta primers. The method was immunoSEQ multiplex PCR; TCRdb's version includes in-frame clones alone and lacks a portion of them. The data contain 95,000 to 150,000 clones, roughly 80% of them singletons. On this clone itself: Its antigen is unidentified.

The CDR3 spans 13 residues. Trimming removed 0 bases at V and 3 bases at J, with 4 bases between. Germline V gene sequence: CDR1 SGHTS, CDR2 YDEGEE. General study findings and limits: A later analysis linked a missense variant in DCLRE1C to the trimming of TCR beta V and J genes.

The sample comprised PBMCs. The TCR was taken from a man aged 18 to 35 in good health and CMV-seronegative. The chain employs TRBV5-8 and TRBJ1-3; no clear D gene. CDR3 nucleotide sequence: TGTGCCAGCAGCTTGGGAGTTGGAAACACCATATATTTT. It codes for CASSLGVGNTIYF.